Listed here are 2 T cell receptor beta chains from one sample, sequenced in a study of OX40 agonist ivuxolimab in advanced cancers. The method was immunoSEQ multiplex PCR; TCRdb's version includes in-frame clones alone and lacks a portion of them. Here the sample spans 40,000 or so clones, about 94% being singletons. The sequenced sample was CD4+ or CD8+ T cells sorted from blood, obtained in a trial of the OX40 agonist ivuxolimab. These receptors all come from an adult with an advanced solid tumor such as melanoma, head and neck, liver or kidney cancer.

This clone was observed once. The chain carries TRBV15 and TRBJ1-5; D call uncertain. This CDR3 comprises 13 residues. The V and J ends lost 0 bases and 9 bases respectively, with 9 bases between them. CDR1 and CDR2 (germline): LNHNV, YYDKDF (reference sequence). CDR3 sequence: CATSRDRSGPQHF. CDR3 sequence (DNA): TGTGCCACCAGCAGAGATAGATCAGGGCCCCAGCATTTT.

CDR3 nucleotide sequence: TGTGCCAGCAGCTCGAACCCCGGGACTAGCGGACGCACAGATACGCAGTATTTT. Its translation is CASSSNPGTSGRTDTQYF. The V and J genes are TRBV7-8 and TRBJ2-3; TRBD2 matches 11 bases. Germline CDR1 is SGHVS and CDR2 is FQNEAQ. The CDR3 sequence is 18 residues long. Trimming cost V 4 bases and J 1 base; bases outside gene matches: 10. Supplemented by reference TRBV7-8 and TRBJ2-3, the full variable domain reads GAGVSQSPRYKVAKRGQDVALRCDPISGHVSLFWYQQALGQGPEFLTYFQNEAQLDKSGLPSDRFFAERPEGSVSTLKIQRTQQEDSAVYLCASSSNPGTSGRTDTQYFGPGTRLTVL.